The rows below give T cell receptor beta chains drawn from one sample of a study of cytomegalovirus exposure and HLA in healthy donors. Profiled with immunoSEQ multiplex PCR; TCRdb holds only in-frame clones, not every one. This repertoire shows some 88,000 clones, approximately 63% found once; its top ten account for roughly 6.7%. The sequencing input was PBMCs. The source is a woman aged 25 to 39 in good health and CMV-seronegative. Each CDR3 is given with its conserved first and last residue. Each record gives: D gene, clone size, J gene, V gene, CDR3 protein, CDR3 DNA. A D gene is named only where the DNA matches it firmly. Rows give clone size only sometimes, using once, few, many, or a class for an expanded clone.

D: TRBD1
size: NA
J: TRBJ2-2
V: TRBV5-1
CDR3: CASKGQDSRSTGELFF
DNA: TGCGCCAGCAAAGGACAGGACTCTCGTTCAACCGGGGAGCTGTTTTTT

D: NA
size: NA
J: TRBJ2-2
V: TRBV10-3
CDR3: CAIWGAGELFF
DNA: TGTGCCATCTGGGGAGCCGGGGAGCTGTTTTTT

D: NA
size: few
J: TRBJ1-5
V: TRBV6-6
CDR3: CASSTQGWNQPQHF
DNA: TGTGCCAGCAGTACCCAGGGGTGGAATCAGCCCCAGCATTTT

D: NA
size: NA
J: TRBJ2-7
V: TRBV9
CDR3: CASSVGQAVTSEQYF
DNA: TGTGCCAGCAGCGTAGGGCAGGCTGTTACTAGCGAGCAGTACTTC

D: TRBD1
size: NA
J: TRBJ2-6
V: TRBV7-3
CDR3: CASSYGTGRLGANVLTF
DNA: TGTGCCAGCAGCTACGGGACAGGGCGGCTTGGGGCCAACGTCCTGACTTTC

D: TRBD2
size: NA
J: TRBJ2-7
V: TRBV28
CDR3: CASTLWTSGHEQYF
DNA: TGTGCCAGCACCTTATGGACTAGCGGACACGAGCAGTACTTC

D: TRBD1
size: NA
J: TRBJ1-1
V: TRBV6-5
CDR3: CASSADRGYGTEAFF
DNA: TGTGCCAGCAGTGCAGACAGGGGATACGGGACTGAAGCTTTCTTT

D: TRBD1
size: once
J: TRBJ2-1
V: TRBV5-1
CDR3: CASSFRDRNYNEQFF
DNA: TGCGCCAGCAGCTTCCGGGACAGAAACTACAATGAGCAGTTCTTC

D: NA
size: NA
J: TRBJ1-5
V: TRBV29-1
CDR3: CSVQGQVNQPQHF
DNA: TGCAGCGTTCAGGGACAAGTCAATCAGCCCCAGCATTTT

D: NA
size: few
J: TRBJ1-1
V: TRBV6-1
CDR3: CASSSVLNTEAFF
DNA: TGTGCCAGCAGTTCAGTCCTGAACACTGAAGCTTTCTTT

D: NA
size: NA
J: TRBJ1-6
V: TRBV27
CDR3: CASREVTTANSPLHF
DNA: TGTGCCAGCAGAGAGGTTACGACAGCCAATTCACCCCTCCACTTT

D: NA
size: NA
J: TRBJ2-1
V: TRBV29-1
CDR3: CSVAPGGGSYNEQFF
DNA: TGCAGCGTTGCTCCCGGGGGAGGCTCCTACAATGAGCAGTTCTTC

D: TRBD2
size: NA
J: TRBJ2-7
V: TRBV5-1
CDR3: CASSPKNGGGEQYF
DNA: TGCGCCAGCAGCCCCAAAAATGGGGGGGGCGAGCAGTACTTC

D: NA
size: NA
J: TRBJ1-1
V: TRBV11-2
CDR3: CASSLLPQGTEAFF
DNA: TGTGCCAGCAGCTTACTCCCTCAGGGCACTGAAGCTTTCTTT

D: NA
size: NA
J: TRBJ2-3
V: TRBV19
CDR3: CASRGRGFRDTQYF
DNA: TGTGCCAGTAGGGGGCGGGGCTTCCGAGATACGCAGTATTTT

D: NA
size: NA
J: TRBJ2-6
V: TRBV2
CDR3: CASTGDRASGANVLTF
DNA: TGTGCCAGCACGGGGGACAGAGCCTCTGGGGCCAACGTCCTGACTTTC

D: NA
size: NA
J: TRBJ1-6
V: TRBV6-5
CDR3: CASSLRGIVFPLHF
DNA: TGTGCCAGCAGTCTGCGGGGCATAGTGTTTCCCCTCCACTTT

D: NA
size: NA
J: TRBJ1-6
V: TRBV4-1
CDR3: CASRKREGGDNSPLHF
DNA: TGCGCCTCGCGAAAGAGGGAGGGGGGGGATAATTCACCCCTCCACTTT

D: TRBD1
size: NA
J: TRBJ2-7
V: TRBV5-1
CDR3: CASSLGDRVSYEQYF
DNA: TGCGCCAGCAGCTTGGGGGACAGGGTCTCCTACGAGCAGTACTTC

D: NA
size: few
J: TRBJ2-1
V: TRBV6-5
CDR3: CASSYSMSQYNEQFF
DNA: TGTGCCAGCAGTTACTCGATGTCCCAGTACAATGAGCAGTTCTTC

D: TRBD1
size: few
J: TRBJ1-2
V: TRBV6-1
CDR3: CASIRTGYNYGYTF
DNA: TGTGCCAGCATTCGGACAGGGTATAACTATGGCTACACCTTC

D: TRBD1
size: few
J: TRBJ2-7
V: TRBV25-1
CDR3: CASGGTGRYEQYF
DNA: TGTGCCAGCGGGGGGACAGGCCGCTACGAGCAGTACTTC

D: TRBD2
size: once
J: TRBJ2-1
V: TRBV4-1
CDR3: CASSQDHRRGGGNEQFF
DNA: TGCGCCAGCAGCCAAGATCACAGACGGGGGGGCGGAAATGAGCAGTTCTTC

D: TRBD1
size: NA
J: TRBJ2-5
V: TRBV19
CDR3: CARGQGQETQYF
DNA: TGTGCCAGAGGACAGGGCCAAGAGACCCAGTACTTC

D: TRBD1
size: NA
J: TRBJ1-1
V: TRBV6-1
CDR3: CASSAVTGIDTEAFF
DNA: TGTGCCAGCAGTGCGGTGACAGGGATTGATACTGAAGCTTTCTTT

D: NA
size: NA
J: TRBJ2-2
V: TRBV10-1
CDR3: CASSESRGKTGELFF
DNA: TGCGCCAGCAGTGAGTCAAGAGGGAAAACCGGGGAGCTGTTTTTT

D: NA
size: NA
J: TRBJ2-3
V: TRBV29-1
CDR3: CSVEDPLAPSTDTQYF
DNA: TGCAGCGTTGAAGATCCACTAGCCCCTAGCACAGATACGCAGTATTTT

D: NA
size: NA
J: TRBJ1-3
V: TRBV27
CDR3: CASSSYGSSGNTIYF
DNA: TGTGCCAGCAGCTCTTATGGGAGCTCTGGAAACACCATATATTTT

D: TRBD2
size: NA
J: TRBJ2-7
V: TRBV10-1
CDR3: CASSAGLTYEQYF
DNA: TGCGCCAGCAGTGCGGGACTAACCTACGAGCAGTACTTC

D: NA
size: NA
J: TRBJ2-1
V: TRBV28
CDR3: CASMGGSSYNEQFF
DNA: TGTGCCAGCATGGGGGGTTCTTCCTACAATGAGCAGTTCTTC

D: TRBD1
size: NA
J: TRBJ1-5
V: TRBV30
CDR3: CAWSSDRGNQPQHF
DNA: TGTGCCTGGAGCTCGGACAGGGGGAATCAGCCCCAGCATTTT

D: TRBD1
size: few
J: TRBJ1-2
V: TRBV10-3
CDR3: CAISDPRGQPGGNYGYTF
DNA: TGTGCCATCAGTGATCCCAGGGGACAGCCCGGGGGTAACTATGGCTACACCTTC

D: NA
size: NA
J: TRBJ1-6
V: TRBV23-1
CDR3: CASTTCDSYNSPLHF
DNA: TGCGCCAGCACCACCTGCGACTCCTATAATTCACCCCTCCACTTT

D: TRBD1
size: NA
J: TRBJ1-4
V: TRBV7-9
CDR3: CASSPWTGSNEKLFF
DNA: TGTGCCAGCAGCCCATGGACAGGATCTAATGAAAAACTGTTTTTT

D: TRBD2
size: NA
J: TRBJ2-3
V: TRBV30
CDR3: CAWTWTSGNTQYF
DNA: TGTGCCTGGACTTGGACTAGCGGGAATACGCAGTATTTT

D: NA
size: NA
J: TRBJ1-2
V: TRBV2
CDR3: CASSEGAGVYGYTF
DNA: TGTGCCAGCAGTGAGGGGGCAGGGGTCTATGGCTACACCTTC

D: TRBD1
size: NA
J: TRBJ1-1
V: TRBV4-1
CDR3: CASSPWDRVMNTEAFF
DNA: TGCGCCAGCAGCCCTTGGGACAGGGTTATGAACACTGAAGCTTTCTTT

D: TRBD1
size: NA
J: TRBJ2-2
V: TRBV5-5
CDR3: CASSSRTGVSTGELFF
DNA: TGTGCCAGCAGCTCGCGAACAGGGGTGAGCACCGGGGAGCTGTTTTTT

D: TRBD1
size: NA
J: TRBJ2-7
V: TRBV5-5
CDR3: CASSRATGLTYEQYF
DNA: TGTGCCAGCAGCCGTGCGACAGGGCTAACCTACGAGCAGTACTTC

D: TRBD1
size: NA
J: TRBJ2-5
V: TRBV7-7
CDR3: CASGPRGQETQYF
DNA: TGTGCCAGCGGACCCAGGGGGCAAGAGACCCAGTACTTC

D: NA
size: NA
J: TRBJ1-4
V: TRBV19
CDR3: CASSIPSTNEKLFF
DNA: TGTGCCAGTAGTATCCCCTCAACTAATGAAAAACTGTTTTTT